These T cell receptor beta chains were read from a single sample in a study of cytomegalovirus exposure and HLA in healthy donors. Assay used: immunoSEQ multiplex PCR; TCRdb lists only in-frame clones, some missing. The sample lists about 56,000 clones, about four fifths occurring once. The sample consisted of PBMCs. Every receptor here comes from a man aged 35-49 years in good health and CMV-seronegative. CDR3s include the opening cysteine and the closing phenylalanine or tryptophan. A D gene is named only where the DNA matches it firmly. Some rows mark clone size as missing; the rest say once, few, many or name a class of expanded clone.

clone size	J gene	D gene	CDR3 length	V gene	CDR3 protein	CDR3 DNA
-	TRBJ2-2	-	15	TRBV30	CAWSRTPGRGGELFF	TGTGCCTGGAGTAGAACCCCAGGGCGCGGCGGGGAGCTGTTTTTT
-	TRBJ2-5	TRBD1	16	TRBV7-9	CASSLLVSAQGETQYF	TGTGCCAGCAGCTTATTGGTGTCCGCACAGGGGGAGACCCAGTACTTC
-	TRBJ1-2	-	16	TRBV19	CASTSGGSASNYGYTF	TGTGCCAGTACTAGCGGGGGGTCAGCTTCTAACTATGGCTACACCTTC
-	TRBJ1-1	-	15	TRBV19	CASSQHLRVYTEAFF	TGTGCCAGTAGCCAACACCTCAGGGTTTACACTGAAGCTTTCTTT
once	TRBJ1-2	TRBD1	15	TRBV27	CASSLLGQGAGGYTF	TGTGCCAGCAGTTTGTTAGGACAGGGGGCAGGAGGCTACACCTTC
-	TRBJ2-3	TRBD2	14	TRBV11-1	CASSWGLAPDTQYF	TGTGCCAGCAGCTGGGGACTAGCCCCAGATACGCAGTATTTT
-	TRBJ2-3	TRBD1	16	TRBV25-1	CASSDCQGAGTDTQYF	TGTGCCAGCAGTGACTGTCAGGGGGCAGGCACAGATACGCAGTATTTT
-	TRBJ1-2	TRBD1	17	TRBV14	CASSLRTGAYSNYGYTF	TGTGCCAGCAGCCTCCGGACAGGTGCCTATTCTAACTATGGCTACACCTTC
-	TRBJ2-7	-	15	TRBV5-1	CASSLQNTGTYEQYF	TGCGCCAGCAGCTTGCAGAATACAGGGACCTACGAGCAGTACTTC
-	TRBJ2-6	-	15	TRBV15	CATSSHRVGANVLTF	TGTGCCACCAGCAGTCACAGGGTAGGGGCCAACGTCCTGACTTTC
-	TRBJ2-2	-	13	TRBV7-2	CASSVGGAGELFF	TGTGCCAGCAGCGTAGGGGGGGCCGGGGAGCTGTTTTTT
-	TRBJ2-3	TRBD2	16	TRBV18	CASSRVMTSGGDTQYF	TGTGCCAGCTCACGCGTCATGACTAGCGGGGGAGATACGCAGTATTTT
-	TRBJ2-1	TRBD2	18	TRBV4-3	CASSQGFTVAGWGGEQFF	TGCGCCAGCAGCCAAGGATTTACAGTAGCGGGGTGGGGGGGTGAGCAGTTCTTC
-	TRBJ1-5	TRBD1	16	TRBV28	CASSAPDRSRYQPQHF	TGTGCCAGCAGCGCTCCGGACAGGAGCCGGTATCAGCCCCAGCATTTT
-	TRBJ1-1	TRBD1	15	TRBV18	CASSGIGGINTEAFF	TGTGCCAGCTCAGGAATAGGGGGCATCAACACTGAAGCTTTCTTT